This TCR beta chain was sequenced in a study of cytomegalovirus exposure and HLA in healthy donors. On the study more broadly: An earlier analysis found fewer than 140 million unique TCR beta sequences from approximately 190 million T cells. General study points: Generally TCR sequences proved uncommon, though certain public TCRs appeared in numerous donors.

Notes on this clone: Its matching antigen is unknown.

The study ran its PCR with 60 Vbeta and 13 Jbeta primers. The method was immunoSEQ multiplex PCR; TCRdb's version includes in-frame clones alone and lacks a portion of them. This table has 85,000 to 90,000 clones, more than 60% appearing once. Per the germline V gene, CDR1 is SGHTA and CDR2 is FQGNSA. This CDR3 spans 14 amino acids. Unmatched junction bases numbered 6, after V lost 5 bases and J lost 9 bases. The rearrangement joins TRBV7-2 to TRBJ1-6; 8 positions match TRBD1. The sequenced sample consisted of PBMCs. The source of this sequence is a man in his thirties or forties in good health and CMV-seronegative. The CDR3 nucleotides read TGTGCCAGCAGCCACGGACAGGGATCTTCACCCCTCCACTTT. This sequence encodes CASSHGQGSSPLHF.